A single sample gave rise to the 5 T cell receptor beta chains below, sequenced in a study of blood T cell repertoires in COVID-19. Data came from immunoSEQ multiplex PCR; TCRdb stores just in-frame clones and leaves some out. The data contain 200,000 to 250,000 clones, 70% to 90% of them singletons. The specimen was peripheral blood. These receptors originate from a woman between 45 and 65 years old with COVID-19, enrolled during active disease.

The CDR3 coding sequence is TGCGCCAGCAGCCTCGGACTCACCTACACAGATACGCAGTATTTT. Encoded protein: CASSLGLTYTDTQYF. The rearrangement links TRBV4-1 to TRBJ2-3, with a tentative D call TRBD2 (5 bases). Trimming cost V 4 bases and J 2 bases, with 13 bases left between them. The CDR3 spans 15 residues. Looked up from germline, CDR1 is MGHRA and CDR2 is YSYEKL.

J is TRBJ2-5 and V is TRBV19; perhaps TRBD1 as D (6 bases). The CDR3 is 14 amino acids. The germline CDR1 and CDR2 sequences are LNHDA and SQIVND (reference sequence). V was trimmed by 5 bases and J by 4 bases, leaving 14 bases between them. This CDR3 is CASSLADSTETQYF. CDR3 nucleotides: TGTGCCAGTAGTTTGGCGGACAGCACAGAGACCCAGTACTTC. The full variable domain, in which reference TRBV19 and TRBJ2-5 provide the parts outside the CDR3, is DGGITQSPKYLFRKEGQNVTLSCEQNLNHDAMYWYRQDPGQGLRLIYYSQIVNDFQKGDIAEGYSVSREKKESFPLTVTSAQKNPTAFYLCASSLADSTETQYFGPGTRLLVL.

The chain employs TRBV19 and TRBJ1-2; possibly TRBD1 for D (6 bases). V was pared by 4 bases and J by 4 bases, with 13 bases between. Germline CDR1 is LNHDA and CDR2 is SQIVND (reference sequence). This CDR3 is built from 14 residues. The CDR3 sequence is CASSTGDGTYGYTF. The CDR3 DNA reads as TGTGCCAGTAGTACAGGGGACGGGACCTATGGCTACACCTTC.

The chain combines TRBV28 with TRBJ1-2; D might be TRBD1 (6 bases). The V gene lost 5 bases and the J gene lost 4 bases, with 14 bases spanning the gap. In germline, CDR1 is MDHEN, CDR2 SYDVKM. The length of the CDR3 is 14 residues. CDR3 sequence reads: CASSDTIRGYGYTF. The CDR3 DNA follows: TGTGCCAGCAGTGATACGATCAGGGGCTATGGCTACACCTTC.

This clone was found many times. The gene calls are TRBV11-3 and TRBJ1-6; weak D call: TRBD1 (5 bases). Germline CDR1 reads SGHNT; CDR2 reads YENEEA. V was shortened by 5 bases and J by 11 bases, with 16 bases between the two germline ends. This CDR3 contains 14 residues. CDR3 amino acids: CASSLSGDRTPLHF. The DNA for the CDR3 is TGTGCCAGCAGCCTCTCGGGGGATAGGACACCCCTCCACTTT. Full variable domain (remainder filled in from reference TRBV11-3 and TRBJ1-6): EAGVVQSPRYKIIEKKQPVAFWCNPISGHNTLYWYLQNLGQGPELLIRYENEEAVDDSQLPKDRFSAERLKGVDSTLKIQPAELGDSAVYLCASSLSGDRTPLHFGNGTRLTVT.